Each of the 26 T cell receptor beta chains below was sequenced from the same sample in a study of cytomegalovirus exposure and HLA in healthy donors. PCR involved 60 Vbeta and 13 Jbeta primers. Sequencing used immunoSEQ multiplex PCR; TCRdb keeps in-frame clones, though not all of them. In the table there are 150,000 to 200,000 clones, around three quarters of which are singletons. Sequenced material: PBMCs. The receptors were sampled from a male donor in good health and CMV-seronegative.

This rearrangement joins TRBV28 to TRBJ1-5; D call uncertain. V dropped 6 bases and J dropped 8 bases, with 20 bases sitting between them. CDR3 length: 15 residues. CDR1 and CDR2 from the germline V gene are MDHEN and SYDVKM. CDR3 residues: CASSPPDFKAKPQHF. CDR3 in DNA: TGTGCCAGCAGCCCTCCGGACTTTAAGGCCAAGCCCCAGCATTTT.

The chain recombines TRBV5-4 with TRBJ2-7, with a possible D match to TRBD2 (6 bases). Germline V gene data show CDR1 as SGHNT and CDR2 as YYREEE (reference sequence). Trimming cost V 4 bases and J 3 bases, with 11 bases left between them. The CDR3 totals 13 residues. Written as DNA, the CDR3 is TGTGCCAGCAGCCCTGGGGGGAACTACGAGCAGTACTTC. Amino acids: CASSPGGNYEQYF.

This chain uses TRBV7-2 with TRBJ1-4; unclear D gene. CDR1 is SGHTA, CDR2 FQGNSA, per germline. CDR3 length: 14 amino acids. V lost 5 bases, J lost 8 bases, and 15 bases lay in between. CDR3 residues: CASSPRGGLEKLFF. DNA of the CDR3: TGTGCCAGCAGCCCCCGAGGCGGGTTGGAAAAACTGTTTTTT. The full variable domain, with the rest looked up from reference TRBV7-2 and TRBJ1-4, is GAGVSQSPSNKVTEKGKDVELRCDPISGHTALYWYRQSLGQGLEFLIYFQGNSAPDKSGLPSDRFSAERTGGSVSTLTIQRTQQEDSAVYLCASSPRGGLEKLFFGSGTQLSVL.

This clone was seen a single time. V gene TRBV27 combines with J gene TRBJ2-2, with 10 nucleotides matching TRBD2. Germline CDR1 is MNHEY and CDR2 is SMNVEV (reference sequence). This CDR3 contains 15 residues. V shed 5 bases and J 6 bases; nucleotides not matched to a gene: 6. The CDR3 protein is CASSVSGRVAGELFF. The CDR3 DNA follows: TGTGCCAGCAGTGTCAGCGGGAGGGTGGCCGGGGAGCTGTTTTTT.

The rearrangement uses TRBV20-1 and TRBJ1-1; D not certain. Between the trimmed V and J ends, which lost 6 bases and 7 bases, there was a span of 12 bases. Germline loops: CDR1 DFQATT, CDR2 SNEGSKA (reference sequence). The CDR3 loop spans 11 amino acids. CDR3 sequence: CSARPGGEAFF. CDR3 in DNA: TGCAGTGCACGACCGGGAGGTGAAGCTTTCTTT.

V usage is TRBV18 and J usage is TRBJ1-5, with a weak D call TRBD1 (5 bases). CDR1 is KGHSH and CDR2 is LQKENI in the germline V gene. V was shortened by 4 bases and J by 3 bases, with 10 bases between the two germline ends. The CDR3 loop spans 14 amino acids. The CDR3 DNA reads TGTGCCAGCTCACTCTCAGGGTTCAATCAGCCCCAGCATTTT. Amino acid sequence: CASSLSGFNQPQHF.

The V and J genes are TRBV10-2 and TRBJ1-4; D is possibly TRBD1 (5 bases). The V end was cut by 8 bases, the J end by 6 bases, with 13 bases between. Germline V gene lookup returns CDR1 WSHSY and CDR2 SAAADI. The CDR3 spans 13 residues. The CDR3 sequence is CASSRGVDEKLFF. Here the CDR3 DNA reads TGCGCCAGCTCTCGGGGGGTCGATGAAAAACTGTTTTTT.

The chain links TRBV28 to TRBJ2-7; 8 bases map to TRBD1. The trim removed 5 bases at V and 9 bases at J, leaving 18 bases unmatched. The CDR3 consists of 16 residues. Looked up from germline, CDR1 is MDHEN and CDR2 is SYDVKM. The CDR3 coding sequence is TGTGCCAGCAGTGAAAATCCCGGGACAGGCTCTAAGGGGCAGTACTTC. Its protein product is CASSENPGTGSKGQYF.

The chain combines TRBV6-4 with TRBJ2-7, with 7 bases aligning to TRBD1. The CDR3 consists of 14 residues. V lost 1 base and J lost 3; bases outside the gene matches: 3. Germline V gene sequence: CDR1 MRHNA, CDR2 SNTAGT. CDR3 DNA sequence: TGTGCCAGCAGTGACTGCCGGGACAGCTACGAGCAGTACTTC. This sequence encodes CASSDCRDSYEQYF.

The CDR3 bases are TGTGCCAGCAGCCTGTATAGACTAGCGGGGGGTTTATACGAGCAGTACTTC. Translated: CASSLYRLAGGLYEQYF. This chain links TRBV5-6 with TRBJ2-7; 13 bases match TRBD2. This CDR3 comprises 17 residues. CDR1 is SGHDT, CDR2 YYEEEE, per germline. V lost 4 bases and J lost 4; bases outside the gene matches: 11. The full variable domain, with the rest looked up from reference TRBV5-6 and TRBJ2-7, is DAGVTQSPTHLIKTRGQQVTLRCSPKSGHDTVSWYQQALGQGPQFIFQYYEEEERQRGNFPDRFSGHQFPNYSSELNVNALLLGDSALYLCASSLYRLAGGLYEQYFGPGTRLTVT.

The chain uses TRBV19 and TRBJ2-1; D gene uncertain. CDR1 and CDR2 (germline): LNHDA, SQIVND (reference sequence). Trimming stripped 5 bases from V and 0 bases from J, with 11 bases between. This CDR3 has 15 residues. The CDR3 spells CASSPGPSSYNEQFF. The CDR3, as DNA: TGTGCCAGTAGTCCGGGTCCGAGCTCCTACAATGAGCAGTTCTTC. The whole variable domain, filled in from reference TRBV19 and TRBJ2-1, reads DGGITQSPKYLFRKEGQNVTLSCEQNLNHDAMYWYRQDPGQGLRLIYYSQIVNDFQKGDIAEGYSVSREKKESFPLTVTSAQKNPTAFYLCASSPGPSSYNEQFFGPGTRLTVL.

The chain uses TRBV27 and TRBJ2-1; 9 bases line up with TRBD1. Trimming cost V 5 bases and J 8 bases; bases outside gene matches: 4. CDR3 length equals 13 residues. Germline V gene lookup returns CDR1 MNHEY and CDR2 SMNVEV (reference sequence). CDR3 residues: CASSRDRVDEQFF. DNA for the CDR3: TGTGCCAGCAGTCGGGACAGGGTCGATGAGCAGTTCTTC.

This chain connects TRBV19 to TRBJ2-7; 8 bases are shared with TRBD1. The CDR3 consists of 14 residues. V lost 2 bases, J lost 3 bases, and 3 bases stayed unmatched. The V gene's germline CDR1 is LNHDA and CDR2 SQIVND (reference sequence). CDR3: CASSIYGTGYEQYF. The CDR3 DNA reads TGTGCCAGTAGTATATACGGGACAGGCTACGAGCAGTACTTC.

The V gene is TRBV19, the J gene TRBJ2-5; 8 bases align to TRBD1. In germline, CDR1 is LNHDA, CDR2 SQIVND (reference sequence). The V gene end was trimmed by 3 bases and the J gene end by 2 bases; junction bases not matched to a gene: 5. CDR3 length equals 15 residues. CDR3 nucleotide sequence: TGTGCCAGTAGTATCCTCGGACAGGGTCAAGAGACCCAGTACTTC. Protein: CASSILGQGQETQYF.

The chain recombines TRBV16 with TRBJ1-4; D may be TRBD1 (6 bases). Germline V CDR1 and CDR2: KGHSY, FQNENV. The CDR3 totals 15 residues. Trimming stripped 4 bases from V and 7 bases from J, with 16 bases between. This CDR3 reads CASSPSTGSSEKLFF. DNA for the CDR3: TGTGCCAGCAGCCCTTCGACAGGCTCTTCTGAAAAACTGTTTTTT.

This clone was seen a few times. The rearrangement links TRBV2 to TRBJ1-5; D is possibly TRBD1 (5 bases). This CDR3 spans 17 amino acids. Between the trimmed V and J ends, which lost 4 bases and 0 bases, there was a span of 16 bases. Germline V gene data show CDR1 as SNHLY and CDR2 as FYNNEI. CDR3 protein: CASSVGPNWYSNQPQHF. As DNA, the CDR3 is TGTGCCAGCAGTGTGGGGCCGAATTGGTATAGCAATCAGCCCCAGCATTTT.

This chain uses TRBV21-1 with TRBJ2-5; TRBD1 is the table's D call, not checked against the DNA. TRBV21-1 is labeled a pseudogene. The CDR3 has 17 residues. The DNA for the CDR3 is TGTGCCAGCAGCAAAGAGGGGGCAGGGAGCACACAAGAGACCCAGTACTTC. Translation gives CASSKEGAGSTQETQYF.

This chain's CDR3 is CASSLMDRAISGANVLTF. The DNA of the CDR3 is TGTGCCAGCAGCTTAATGGACAGGGCTATCTCTGGGGCCAACGTCCTGACTTTC. V usage is TRBV5-6 and J usage is TRBJ2-6; 8 bases match TRBD1. Germline V gene lookup returns CDR1 SGHDT and CDR2 YYEEEE. The CDR3 consists of 18 residues. Germline trimming cut 2 bases from V and 0 bases from J; bases unmatched to any gene: 7.

V and J are TRBV7-3 and TRBJ2-1; possible D gene TRBD2, 7 bases. This CDR3 region has 15 residues. Trimming left V 4 bases short and J 1 base short, with 11 bases between. CDR1 and CDR2 (germline): SGHTA, FQGTGA. The DNA of the CDR3 is TGTGCCAGCAGCTCTAGCGGACAGTCCTACAATGAGCAGTTCTTC. As protein: CASSSSGQSYNEQFF.

This chain connects TRBV21-1 to TRBJ2-3; TRBD2 is the table's D call, not checked against the DNA. TRBV21-1 is flagged as a pseudogene. This CDR3 comprises 17 residues. Here the CDR3 DNA reads TGTGCCAGCAGCAGGGGTGGACTAGCGGGAGGAGAAGATACGCAGTATTTT. Protein: CASSRGGLAGGEDTQYF.

Worth noting for this clone: Its ends do not fully match the called genes, so a read error is possible. The chain uses TRBV7-7 and TRBJ1-3, with D maybe TRBD1 (6 bases). This CDR3 spans 13 amino acids. CDR1 and CDR2 (germline): SSHAT, FNYEAQ (reference sequence). Here the CDR3 reads CASSQGTGNTIYF. As DNA, the CDR3 is TGTGCTAGCAGCCAGGGGACTGGAAACACCATATATTTT.

This clone was counted once. The V gene is TRBV6-5, the J gene TRBJ2-2, with D possibly matching TRBD1 (5 bases). V was clipped by 4 bases and J by 5 bases, with 14 bases between them. This CDR3 is built from 15 residues. CDR1 and CDR2 from the germline V gene are MNHEY and SVGAGI. The DNA of the CDR3 is TGTGCCAGCAGTTTAGGCAGGGATAGAACCGGGGAGCTGTTTTTT. Translating it yields CASSLGRDRTGELFF.

This chain links TRBV10-3 with TRBJ1-1; D is ambiguous. CDR1 ENHRY and CDR2 SYGVKD come from the germline V gene. The CDR3 has 14 residues. V lost 4 bases, J lost 1 base, and 10 bases lay in between. The CDR3 region is CAISVTAGNTEAFF. Here the CDR3 DNA reads TGTGCCATCAGTGTCACAGCCGGGAACACTGAAGCTTTCTTT.

The chain recombines TRBV27 with TRBJ1-2; TRBD1 might be the D (6 bases). This CDR3 comprises 18 residues. V lost 5 bases, J lost 1 base, and 23 bases lay in between. The germline V gene has CDR1 MNHEY and CDR2 SMNVEV (reference sequence). CDR3 nucleotides: TGTGCCAGCAGTCCCCTGGGTCGAGGAGGGGGGGGTAACTATGGCTACACCTTC. Translating it yields CASSPLGRGGGGNYGYTF.

This clone was counted between two and nine times. The gene calls are TRBV29-1 and TRBJ1-5, with 7 bases fitting TRBD1. The CDR3 runs to 15 residues. V was pared by 8 bases and J by 3 bases, with 13 bases of the junction left unmatched. Germline V lookup: CDR1 SQVTM, CDR2 ANQGSEA. The CDR3 DNA reads as TGCAGCACAAAACAGGGGAAGGGGCCCAATCAGCCCCAGCATTTT. Translating it yields CSTKQGKGPNQPQHF.

This chain uses TRBV5-1 with TRBJ1-6, with TRBD1 matching over 8 bases. V was pared by 2 bases and J by 8 bases, with 6 bases of the junction left unmatched. This CDR3 has 15 amino acids. Looked up from germline, CDR1 is SGHRS and CDR2 is YFSETQ. This CDR3 reads CASSFWTGQDSPLHF. CDR3 nucleotide sequence: TGCGCCAGCAGCTTTTGGACAGGGCAAGATTCACCCCTCCACTTT.